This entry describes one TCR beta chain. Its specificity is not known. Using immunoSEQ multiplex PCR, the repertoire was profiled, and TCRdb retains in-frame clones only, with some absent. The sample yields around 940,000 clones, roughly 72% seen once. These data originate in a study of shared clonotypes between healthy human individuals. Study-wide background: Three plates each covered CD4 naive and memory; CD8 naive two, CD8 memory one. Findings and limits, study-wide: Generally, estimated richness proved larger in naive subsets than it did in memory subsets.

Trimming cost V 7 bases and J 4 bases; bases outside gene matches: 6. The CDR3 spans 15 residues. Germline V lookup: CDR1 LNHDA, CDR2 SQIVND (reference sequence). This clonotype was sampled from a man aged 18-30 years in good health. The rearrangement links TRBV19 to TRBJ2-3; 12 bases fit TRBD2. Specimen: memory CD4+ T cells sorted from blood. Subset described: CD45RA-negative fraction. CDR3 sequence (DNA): TGTGCCAGTACCGCGACTAGCGGGAGTGCAGATACGCAGTATTTT. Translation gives CASTATSGSADTQYF.